Listed here are 20 T cell receptor beta chains from one sample, sequenced in a study of blood T cell repertoires in COVID-19. Data came from immunoSEQ multiplex PCR; TCRdb stores just in-frame clones and leaves some out. The sample lists some 340,000 clones; more than 70% were seen once. Sequencing was done on a sample of peripheral blood. The receptor set was obtained from a man under 40 with active or convalescent COVID-19.

Ten or more counts support this clone. The chain carries TRBV7-9 and TRBJ2-5; TRBD1 matches 7 bases. After removal of 3 bases from V and 5 bases from J, the junction contained 9 bases not matched to a gene. Germline V gene lookup returns CDR1 SEHNR and CDR2 FQNEAQ (reference sequence). This CDR3 has 15 residues. CDR3 sequence (DNA): TGTGCCAGCAGCTTCCAGGGGGAGTTGTTCGAGACCCAGTACTTC. Translation: CASSFQGELFETQYF.

The rearrangement joins TRBV2 to TRBJ1-4; a possible D gene is TRBD1 (6 bases). The CDR3 has 13 residues. V was trimmed by 11 bases and J by 3 bases, leaving 13 bases between them. Germline CDR1 reads SNHLY; CDR2 reads FYNNEI. The CDR3 DNA follows: TGTGCCGTCCTTACAGGGTCTAATGAAAAACTGTTTTTT. Its translation is CAVLTGSNEKLFF.

The chain recombines TRBV12-5 with TRBJ2-1; 11 bases are shared with TRBD2. Germline loops: CDR1 LGHNT, CDR2 FRNRAP. J was trimmed by 3 bases and V by 6 bases; bases with no gene match: 7. CDR3 size: 16 residues. CDR3 sequence reads: CASGRSTSGGYNEQFF. CDR3 DNA: TGTGCTAGTGGAAGGTCTACTAGCGGGGGCTACAATGAGCAGTTCTTC.

The rearrangement joins TRBV12-5 to TRBJ1-2; D not certain. V lost 6 bases to trimming and J lost 3 bases, with 11 bases between them. CDR1 and CDR2 from the germline V gene are LGHNT and FRNRAP. The CDR3 extends over 13 amino acids. The CDR3 sequence is CASGPHQDYGYTF. The CDR3 nucleotides are TGTGCTAGTGGGCCACACCAGGACTATGGCTACACCTTC.

Note on this clone: A read error may produce the germline difference seen at one junction end. This rearrangement joins TRBV19 to TRBJ1-1; possible D gene TRBD1, 5 bases. The CDR3 sequence is 14 residues long. Germline V gene lookup returns CDR1 LNHDA and CDR2 SQIVND (reference sequence). The CDR3 nucleotides read TGTGCCAGTAGTGGCCCAGGGAGGGCCCGGCCGGAACTCTTT. Translation gives CASSGPGRARPELF. Based on the CDR3 plus reference TRBV19 and TRBJ1-1, the full variable domain is DGGITQSPKYLFRKEGQNVTLSCEQNLNHDAMYWYRQDPGQGLRLIYYSQIVNDFQKGDIAEGYSVSREKKESFPLTVTSAQKNPTAFYLCASSGPGRARPELFGQGTRLTVV.

The rearrangement uses TRBV6-5 and TRBJ2-7, with 8 bases lining up with TRBD2. J gave up 2 bases and V 7 bases, and 4 bases lay outside the gene matches. Germline V lookup: CDR1 MNHEY, CDR2 SVGAGI. CDR3 length equals 13 residues. The CDR3 nucleotides read TGTGCCAGCACTAATAGCGGGACCTACGAGCAGTACTTC. Residues: CASTNSGTYEQYF.

The J gene is TRBJ1-2, the V gene TRBV21-1. TRBV21-1 has pseudogene status. The CDR3 is 13 residues long. CDR3 sequence: CASSKDGNYGYTF. CDR3 DNA sequence: TGTGCCAGCAGCAAAGACGGTAATTATGGCTACACCTTC.

A single count supports this clone. The chain has TRBV2 and TRBJ1-5; D unclear. Germline-derived CDR1 and CDR2 are SNHLY and FYNNEI. The CDR3 is 14 amino acids. The V gene lost 5 bases and the J gene lost 3 bases, with 11 bases spanning the gap. CDR3 sequence (DNA): TGTGCCAGCAGTTTCAGGACTGCCAATCAGCCCCAGCATTTT. Translated: CASSFRTANQPQHF.

The gene calls are TRBV4-3 and TRBJ2-7; 10 bases line up with TRBD2. The trim removed 4 bases at V and 2 bases at J, leaving 5 bases unmatched. Germline V CDR1 and CDR2: LGHNA, YSLEER. CDR3 size: 15 residues. Here the CDR3 DNA reads TGCGCCAGCAGCCTCAGGACTAGCGGTACCTACGAGCAGTACTTC. Protein: CASSLRTSGTYEQYF.

This clone has a handful of counts. The rearrangement joins TRBV7-9 to TRBJ2-3, with D tentatively TRBD1 (6 bases). Germline CDR1 is SEHNR and CDR2 is FQNEAQ (reference sequence). The CDR3 has 14 amino acids. The germline V and J ends were trimmed by 5 bases and 0 bases, with 9 bases remaining between them. The CDR3: CASSPDRSTDTQYF. CDR3 nucleotides: TGTGCCAGCAGCCCTGACAGGAGCACAGATACGCAGTATTTT.

The rearrangement uses TRBV7-2 and TRBJ2-7, with D unresolved. The V gene lost 4 bases and the J gene lost 2 bases, with 9 bases spanning the gap. The CDR3 consists of 13 residues. The germline gives CDR1 SGHTA, CDR2 FQGNSA. CDR3 in amino acids: CASSSYLAYEQYF. The CDR3 DNA follows: TGTGCCAGCAGCTCATACTTAGCCTACGAGCAGTACTTC.

This chain links TRBV4-1 with TRBJ2-7; TRBD2 aligns across 10 bases. V was pared by 5 bases and J by 3 bases, with 16 bases of the junction left unmatched. The CDR3 has 18 residues. The V gene's germline CDR1 is MGHRA and CDR2 YSYEKL. In nucleotides, the CDR3 is TGCGCCAGCAGCATAGTAGACTCCTGGAGCGGGGGGGACTACGAGCAGTACTTC. Amino acids: CASSIVDSWSGGDYEQYF.

The V and J genes are TRBV30 and TRBJ2-3; TRBD1 aligns across 7 bases. From germline, CDR1 is GTSNPN and CDR2 SVGIG (reference sequence). This CDR3 comprises 15 residues. V lost 5 bases and J lost 6; bases outside the gene matches: 14. The CDR3 here is CAWQGVLGSTDTQYF. The CDR3 coding sequence is TGTGCCTGGCAGGGGGTATTGGGGTCCACGGATACGCAGTATTTT.

This chain links TRBV5-4 with TRBJ2-7, with D maybe TRBD2 (5 bases). Trimming cost V 4 bases and J 3 bases, with 14 bases left between them. The germline V gene encodes CDR1 SGHNT and CDR2 YYREEE (reference sequence). This CDR3 has 14 amino acids. CDR3 loop: CASSPDYTRYEQYF. CDR3 bases: TGTGCCAGCAGCCCCGACTATACCCGCTACGAGCAGTACTTC.

The chain is built from TRBV24-1 and TRBJ2-2; no clear D. CDR1 KGHDR and CDR2 SFDVKD come from the germline V gene. The CDR3 consists of 16 residues. Deletions cut 4 bases from V and 2 bases from J, with 13 bases between. The CDR3 loop reads CATSDPGFPNTGELFF. In DNA, the CDR3 is TGTGCCACCAGTGACCCCGGGTTCCCTAACACCGGGGAGCTGTTTTTT.

The V call is TRBV7-2, the J call TRBJ2-2; unclear D gene. The CDR3 totals 14 residues. Germline values: CDR1 SGHTA, CDR2 FQGNSA. Trimming took 4 bases from V and 1 from J, leaving 7 bases between them. CDR3: CASSSLVNTGELFF. CDR3 bases: TGTGCCAGCAGCTCCCTCGTGAACACCGGGGAGCTGTTTTTT. Using reference TRBV7-2 and TRBJ2-2 for the parts outside the CDR3, the full variable domain is GAGVSQSPSNKVTEKGKDVELRCDPISGHTALYWYRQSLGQGLEFLIYFQGNSAPDKSGLPSDRFSAERTGGSVSTLTIQRTQQEDSAVYLCASSSLVNTGELFFGEGSRLTVL.

The rearrangement uses TRBV6-1 and TRBJ1-2; D ambiguous. This CDR3 has 13 residues. Germline CDR1 is MNHNS and CDR2 is SASEGT. Trimming took 1 base from V and 5 from J, leaving 8 bases between them. The CDR3 spells CASSEEQLYGYTF. The CDR3 nucleotides read TGTGCCAGCAGTGAAGAACAGCTTTATGGCTACACCTTC.

The V call is TRBV4-3, the J call TRBJ2-1; no reliable D call. Trimming removed 1 base from V and 3 bases from J, with 10 bases in between. Germline V CDR1 and CDR2: LGHNA, YSLEER. There are 15 residues in the CDR3. As DNA, the CDR3 is TGCGCCAGCAGCCAAGGTAACTCCCTCTACAATGAGCAGTTCTTC. It specifies CASSQGNSLYNEQFF.

V and J are TRBV5-1 and TRBJ1-4; tentative D call: TRBD1 (6 bases). With 4 bases removed from V and 6 bases from J, the gap between germline ends came to 13 bases. The germline CDR1 and CDR2 sequences are SGHRS and YFSETQ. The CDR3 has 14 residues. In DNA form, the CDR3 reads TGCGCCAGCAGCCTCAACAGGGTTGATGAAAAACTGTTTTTT. This gives the protein CASSLNRVDEKLFF.

The gene calls are TRBV4-2 and TRBJ2-3; TRBD2 is a possible D gene (5 bases). Looked up from germline, CDR1 is LGHNA and CDR2 is YNFKEQ. The CDR3 is 18 residues long. The germline V and J ends were trimmed by 1 base and 1 base, with 18 bases remaining between them. The chain's CDR3 is CASSQVGGTSEGTDTQYF. DNA for the CDR3: TGTGCCAGCAGCCAAGTTGGAGGCACTTCCGAAGGCACAGATACGCAGTATTTT.